The 14 T cell receptor beta chains reported below all come from one sample, sequenced in a study of control samples from healthy donors and cancer patients. Sequencing was performed with immunoSEQ multiplex PCR; in TCRdb, only in-frame clones are kept and a portion is missing. The table lists some 200,000 clones, 90% to 95% of them singletons. Sequencing was performed on blood. The receptors were sampled from a man aged 50 to 59 in good health.

V and J are TRBV9 and TRBJ2-2; D is unclear. V was shortened by 3 bases and J by 3 bases, with 3 bases between the two germline ends. This CDR3 spans 12 amino acids. Germline-derived CDR1 and CDR2 are SGDLS and YYNGEE. CDR3 loop: CASSEYTGELFF. The CDR3 region has the DNA TGTGCCAGCAGCGAATACACCGGGGAGCTGTTTTTT. The whole variable domain, filled in from reference TRBV9 and TRBJ2-2, reads DSGVTQTPKHLITATGQRVTLRCSPRSGDLSVYWYQQSLDQGLQFLIQYYNGEERAKGNILERFSAQQFPDLHSELNLSSLELGDSALYFCASSEYTGELFFGEGSRLTVL.

A word on this clone: The sample holds other DNA sequences that translate to the same CDR3. V and J are TRBV5-1 and TRBJ1-5; possibly TRBD1 for D (5 bases). The V gene's germline CDR1 is SGHRS and CDR2 YFSETQ. This CDR3 region has 14 residues. The V gene lost 0 bases and the J gene lost 2 bases, with 6 bases spanning the gap. The DNA of the CDR3 is TGCGCCAGCAGCTTGGAAGGGGGCAATCAGCCCCAGCATTTT. It codes for CASSLEGGNQPQHF.

The V and J genes are TRBV18 and TRBJ2-2; 11 positions agree with TRBD1. The CDR3 is made up of 16 amino acids. Germline V CDR1 and CDR2: KGHSH, LQKENI. Trimming cost V 0 bases and J 4 bases; bases outside gene matches: 1. CDR3 sequence: CASSPPGQGGTGELFF. The CDR3 coding sequence is TGTGCCAGCTCACCACCGGGACAGGGGGGCACCGGGGAGCTGTTTTTT.

Comment on this clone: In this CDR3 the conserved last residue, phenylalanine or tryptophan, is missing, so a read error is likely. No DNA is shown, since the ends of the CDR3 on it are uncertain; the CDR3 is the one TCRdb lists. The rearrangement uses TRBV7-8 and TRBJ2-7; whether TRBD1, the table's D call, matches the DNA was not checked. Germline CDR1 and CDR2: SGHVS and FQNEAQ. The CDR3 length equals 13 residues, ends included. The CDR3 protein is CASSLAQGAQASL.

The chain employs TRBV4-1 and TRBJ2-1; 8 bases match TRBD2. Germline values: CDR1 MGHRA, CDR2 YSYEKL. V dropped 1 base and J dropped 7; count of bases not matched to a gene: 6. The CDR3 runs to 15 residues. The CDR3 nucleotides read TGCGCCAGCAGCCAAGGGGGCGGGGGGTTAAATGAGCAGTTCTTC. Its protein is CASSQGGGGLNEQFF.

The chain links TRBV6-1 to TRBJ2-1; D unclear. The V and J ends lost 1 base and 4 bases respectively, with 8 bases between them. This CDR3 region has 14 residues. CDR1 is MNHNS and CDR2 is SASEGT in the germline V gene. The CDR3 DNA reads as TGTGCCAGCAGTGAAGGGTTACAGTACAATGAGCAGTTCTTC. Amino acid sequence: CASSEGLQYNEQFF.

This sequence joins TRBV10-1 and TRBJ1-1; 7 bases agree with TRBD1. Germline CDR1 WNHNN, CDR2 SYGVQD (reference sequence). CDR3 size: 15 residues. After removal of 0 bases from V and 3 bases from J, the junction contained 4 bases not matched to a gene. For the CDR3, the DNA is TGCGCCAGCAGTGAGTCGGCAGGGGGTTACACTGAAGCTTTCTTT. Its protein product is CASSESAGGYTEAFF.

This clone was recorded only once. The chain employs TRBV21-1 and TRBJ1-5; TRBD1, the table's D call, lacks a check against the DNA. TRBV21-1 is assigned pseudogene status. The CDR3 extends over 15 amino acids. DNA of the CDR3: TGTGCCAGCAGCCGGACAGGTACTTTCAATCAGCCCCAGCATTTT. It yields the protein CASSRTGTFNQPQHF.

The rearrangement links TRBV28 to TRBJ2-3, with D perhaps matching TRBD1 (5 bases). Per the germline V gene, CDR1 is MDHEN and CDR2 is SYDVKM. The V gene lost 2 bases and the J gene lost 3 bases, with 9 bases spanning the gap. The CDR3 length is 14 residues. The CDR3 is CASSLKQATDTQYF. The CDR3 DNA reads TGTGCCAGCAGTTTAAAACAGGCAACAGATACGCAGTATTTT.

V is TRBV11-2 and J is TRBJ2-4; 10 nucleotides agree with TRBD1. The CDR3 spans 19 residues. Germline lookup yields CDR1 SGHAT and CDR2 FQNNGV. The junction had 11 bases not matched to a gene; V was cut back by 3 bases and J by 0 bases. Written as DNA, the CDR3 is TGTGCCAGCAGCTTGGGAGGGGACAGGGGACTTCTAGCCAAAAACATTCAGTACTTC. Its translation: CASSLGGDRGLLAKNIQYF.

This chain links TRBV28 with TRBJ2-1, with 8 bases that match TRBD1. J gave up 3 bases and V 7 bases, and 8 bases lay outside the gene matches. The CDR3 is made up of 15 amino acids. Germline V lookup: CDR1 MDHEN, CDR2 SYDVKM. In DNA, the CDR3 is TGTGCCAGCAAAACAGGGGGTGAATTCTACAATGAGCAGTTCTTC. This translates into CASKTGGEFYNEQFF.

The chain couples TRBV6-2 or TRBV6-3 to TRBJ2-2, with no clear D. Germline values: CDR1 MNHEY, CDR2 SVGEGT. The CDR3 loop spans 16 amino acids. Trimming took 0 bases from V and 4 from J, leaving 12 bases between them. The CDR3 DNA follows: TGTGCCAGCAGTTACTCTGCAAAGGTTCCCACCGGGGAGCTGTTTTTT. The encoded protein is CASSYSAKVPTGELFF.

V and J are TRBV5-1 and TRBJ2-6; 9 bases are a match to TRBD1. The V gene's germline CDR1 is SGHRS and CDR2 YFSETQ. With 0 bases clipped from V and 1 base from J, the junction kept 5 bases outside the gene matches. The CDR3 sequence is 18 residues long. Written as DNA, the CDR3 is TGCGCCAGCAGCTTGGGGGGGACAGGGCCTTCTGGGGCCAACGTCCTGACTTTC. It specifies CASSLGGTGPSGANVLTF.

CDR3 loop: CASIGTFNEQFF. The CDR3, as DNA: TGTGCCAGCATCGGGACTTTCAATGAGCAGTTCTTC. The chain couples TRBV27 to TRBJ2-1, with a possible D match to TRBD2 (6 bases). The CDR3 covers 12 residues. V lost 7 bases to trimming and J lost 6 bases, with 10 bases between them. Looked up from germline, CDR1 is MNHEY and CDR2 is SMNVEV (reference sequence).